A single sample gave rise to the 24 T cell receptor beta chains below, sequenced in a study of blood T cell repertoires in COVID-19. This table comes from immunoSEQ multiplex PCR, and its TCRdb copy is limited to in-frame clones, with some not included. Among a few hundred thousand clones listed, about 91% were seen once. Source material: peripheral blood. The receptors derive from a woman aged 25-40 years with COVID-19, enrolled during active disease.

The genes are TRBV10-1 and TRBJ2-7; no definite D call. Germline CDR1 and CDR2: WNHNN and SYGVQD (reference sequence). The CDR3 consists of 13 residues. V lost 8 bases, J lost 0 bases, and 11 bases lay in between. CDR3 nucleotides: TGCGCCAGCCCCGCGGCTAGCTCCTACGAGCAGTACTTC. It specifies CASPAASSYEQYF.

The rearrangement uses TRBV24-1 and TRBJ2-3, with TRBD1 identical over 7 bases. V gave up 3 bases and J gave up 0 bases; unmatched junction bases: 5. Germline loops: CDR1 KGHDR, CDR2 SFDVKD. The CDR3 runs to 16 residues. The CDR3 protein is CATSDRDRTSTDTQYF. The CDR3 DNA follows: TGTGCCACCAGTGATCGGGACAGAACTAGCACAGATACGCAGTATTTT.

This chain uses TRBV7-2 with TRBJ1-3; D gene ambiguous. CDR1 is SGHTA, CDR2 FQGNSA, per germline. V was shortened by 1 base and J by 0 bases, with 10 bases between the two germline ends. The CDR3 consists of 16 residues. The CDR3: CASSLGRSYSGNTIYF. CDR3 coding DNA: TGTGCCAGCAGCTTAGGTCGCAGTTACTCTGGAAACACCATATATTTT. Drawing the rest from reference TRBV7-2 and TRBJ1-3, the complete variable domain is GAGVSQSPSNKVTEKGKDVELRCDPISGHTALYWYRQSLGQGLEFLIYFQGNSAPDKSGLPSDRFSAERTGGSVSTLTIQRTQQEDSAVYLCASSLGRSYSGNTIYFGEGSWLTVV.

V and J are TRBV10-3 and TRBJ2-7, with 7 bases identical to TRBD1. Germline CDR1 ENHRY, CDR2 SYGVKD. This CDR3 has 16 residues. J was trimmed by 2 bases and V by 3 bases; bases with no gene match: 10. The CDR3 region is CAISDYLTGRPYEQYV. CDR3 coding DNA: TGTGCCATCAGTGATTACCTGACAGGGAGACCCTACGAGCAGTACGTC.

The rearrangement links TRBV4-1 to TRBJ2-7, with TRBD2 matching 8 bases. Germline CDR1 MGHRA, CDR2 YSYEKL. The J segment lost 1 base and the V segment lost 0 bases, leaving 8 bases of the junction unmatched. The CDR3 loop spans 17 amino acids. CDR3 coding DNA: TGCGCCAGCAGCCAAGATGACGGGACTAGGGCTTCCTACGAGCAGTACTTC. It is translated as CASSQDDGTRASYEQYF.

The chain carries TRBV11-3 and TRBJ2-7, with 9 bases identical to TRBD2. The CDR3 loop spans 14 amino acids. The V gene's germline CDR1 is SGHNT and CDR2 YENEEA. The V and J ends lost 8 bases and 3 bases, in that order; junction bases with no gene match: 8. The CDR3 DNA sequence: TGTGCCAGCGGCTCTAGCGGGGCACGCTACGAGCAGTACGTC. This encodes CASGSSGARYEQYV.

The chain has TRBV4-2 and TRBJ1-5; 8 nucleotides agree with TRBD1. The CDR3 is 15 amino acids. After removal of 2 bases from V and 7 bases from J, the junction contained 7 bases not matched to a gene. CDR1 is LGHNA and CDR2 is YNFKEQ in the germline V gene. The CDR3 here is CASSQSRTGPQPQHF. The CDR3, as DNA: TGTGCCAGCAGCCAATCCCGGACAGGGCCCCAGCCCCAGCATTTT.

The genes are TRBV18 and TRBJ2-7, with D perhaps TRBD1 (6 bases). Deletions cut 6 bases from V and 3 bases from J, with 15 bases between. The CDR3 is 14 residues long. Germline loops: CDR1 KGHSH, CDR2 LQKENI. The CDR3 region has the DNA TGTGCCAGCTCGCCAGGCCAGGACAGCTACGAGCAGTACTTC. This gives the protein CASSPGQDSYEQYF.

V gene TRBV28 combines with J gene TRBJ1-1; D uncertain. From germline, CDR1 is MDHEN and CDR2 SYDVKM. The CDR3 has 12 amino acids. V lost 7 bases and J 4 bases, leaving 10 bases between the germline ends. CDR3 in DNA: TGTGCCAGCAACGAGAGGCTCACTGAAGCTTTCTTT. Translating gives CASNERLTEAFF.

Only a few counts were recorded for this clone. V and J are TRBV4-1 and TRBJ2-5, with 8 bases identical to TRBD1. CDR3 length equals 15 residues. The J segment lost 4 bases and the V segment lost 5 bases, leaving 9 bases of the junction unmatched. In germline, CDR1 is MGHRA, CDR2 YSYEKL. CDR3 in amino acids: CASSFRQGTGETQYF. The CDR3 region has the DNA TGCGCCAGCAGCTTTCGACAGGGGACGGGAGAGACCCAGTACTTC.

This clone turned up a few times. The rearrangement joins TRBV29-1 to TRBJ2-5; 13 nucleotides agree with TRBD2. The CDR3 contains 15 residues. The J segment lost 4 bases and the V segment lost 3 bases, leaving 5 bases of the junction unmatched. The V gene's germline CDR1 is SQVTM and CDR2 ANQGSEA. The CDR3 protein is CSVEGTSGRGETQYF. The CDR3 region has the DNA TGCAGCGTTGAGGGAACTAGCGGGAGGGGAGAGACCCAGTACTTC.

Worth noting for this clone: Germline and junction disagree at one end, which may indicate a read error. The rearrangement joins TRBV2 to TRBJ2-7, with 8 positions matching TRBD1. This CDR3 spans 12 amino acids. Germline CDR1 reads SNHLY; CDR2 reads FYNNEI. The CDR3 region has the DNA TGTGCCGGCAGGGGGCGAGTCTACGAGCAGTACTTC. This translates into CAGRGRVYEQYF.

This chain connects TRBV30 to TRBJ2-5; D is possibly TRBD2 (6 bases). CDR3 length: 13 residues. Germline CDR1 is GTSNPN and CDR2 is SVGIG (reference sequence). The V and J ends lost 7 bases and 3 bases respectively, with 15 bases between them. The CDR3 DNA reads TGTGCCTCCCTCGGGAGCCGAGAAGAGACCCAGTACTTC. It translates to CASLGSREETQYF.

The rearrangement links TRBV27 to TRBJ1-4, with TRBD1 identical over 7 bases. The CDR3 is 14 residues long. V was pared by 3 bases and J by 5 bases, with 3 bases of the junction left unmatched. From germline, CDR1 is MNHEY and CDR2 SMNVEV (reference sequence). The CDR3 protein is CASSFQGGNEKLFF. The CDR3 DNA is TGTGCCAGCAGTTTTCAGGGGGGAAATGAAAAACTGTTTTTT.

The chain employs TRBV24-1 and TRBJ2-3; D possibly corresponds to TRBD1 (6 bases). The CDR3 is 13 residues long. The germline V gene has CDR1 KGHDR and CDR2 SFDVKD. Trimming cost V 7 bases and J 5 bases, with 12 bases left between them. The CDR3 loop is CATRQGSQDTQYF. The CDR3 DNA reads as TGTGCCACCAGACAGGGTTCCCAAGATACGCAGTATTTT.

J is TRBJ2-3 and V is TRBV4-2; 8 bases are shared with TRBD2. From germline, CDR1 is LGHNA and CDR2 YNFKEQ. The ends lost 0 bases at V and 5 bases at J; junction bases unmatched: 13. The CDR3 runs 18 residues. The CDR3 DNA is TGTGCCAGCAGCCAAGACACCAATCGGGGGGGCTATTTAGATACGCAGTATTTT. Translated, it gives CASSQDTNRGGYLDTQYF.

This chain joins TRBV5-4 and TRBJ2-2; TRBD1 aligns across 9 bases. Germline V gene sequence: CDR1 SGHNT, CDR2 YYREEE (reference sequence). Germline trimming cut 2 bases from V and 4 bases from J; bases unmatched to any gene: 3. CDR3 length equals 15 residues. The CDR3, as DNA: TGTGCCAGCAGCTTAGCGACAGGGGGCACCGGGGAGCTGTTTTTT. Translating gives CASSLATGGTGELFF.

This clone has just a few counts. The V and J genes are TRBV6-5 and TRBJ2-7; 9 bases agree with TRBD1. V was pared by 8 bases and J by 6 bases, with 11 bases of the junction left unmatched. CDR3 length equals 14 residues. The germline V gene encodes CDR1 MNHEY and CDR2 SVGAGI. The CDR3 DNA reads TGTGCCAGCCTCAATCGACAGGGGGAGGGCGAGCAGTACTTC. Protein product: CASLNRQGEGEQYF.

This chain uses TRBV6-1 with TRBJ2-3; no clear D. Germline V CDR1 and CDR2: MNHNS, SASEGT. The V end was cut by 2 bases, the J end by 0 bases, with 6 bases between. The CDR3 length is 14 residues. CDR3 bases: TGTGCCAGCAGTGAAAGCTGGAGCACAGATACGCAGTATTTT. As protein: CASSESWSTDTQYF.

This clone is a singleton in its sample. The J gene is TRBJ2-3, the V gene TRBV5-4, with TRBD2 matching over 14 bases. V trimming: 4 bases; J trimming: 5 bases; junction bases outside the gene matches: 6. Germline CDR1 reads SGHNT; CDR2 reads YYREEE (reference sequence). The length of the CDR3 is 16 residues. In nucleotides, the CDR3 is TGTGCCAGCAGCCTAGGGGGACTAGCGGGGGAAGATACGCAGTATTTT. Amino acids: CASSLGGLAGEDTQYF. The full variable domain, its missing parts supplied by reference TRBV5-4 and TRBJ2-3, is ETGVTQSPTHLIKTRGQQVTLRCSSQSGHNTVSWYQQALGQGPQFIFQYYREEENGRGNFPPRFSGLQFPNYSSELNVNALELDDSALYLCASSLGGLAGEDTQYFGPGTRLTVL.

J is TRBJ2-7 and V is TRBV5-1, with 7 bases lining up with TRBD2. CDR1 SGHRS and CDR2 YFSETQ come from the germline V gene. CDR3 size: 18 residues. Trimming removed 2 bases from V and 2 bases from J; junction bases left unmatched: 16. In DNA form, the CDR3 reads TGCGCCAGCAGCTTTGGGGGACTATCCCCCACACGGGCCTACGAGCAGTACTTC. It yields the protein CASSFGGLSPTRAYEQYF.

This chain uses TRBV25-1 with TRBJ2-7; maybe TRBD1 (6 bases). Looked up from germline, CDR1 is MGHDK and CDR2 is SYGVNS. V was cut by 4 bases and J by 0 bases, with 10 bases left in between. The CDR3 is made up of 14 amino acids. The CDR3 region has the DNA TGTGCCAGCAGTGCAGCAGGGGCCTCCTACGAGCAGTACTTC. It yields the protein CASSAAGASYEQYF.

This chain connects TRBV7-2 to TRBJ1-2; no clear D. The germline V gene has CDR1 SGHTA and CDR2 FQGNSA. This CDR3 has 13 amino acids. V was shortened by 5 bases and J by 3 bases, with 10 bases between the two germline ends. The CDR3 DNA sequence: TGTGCCAGCAGCCCGATCGAGGACTATGGCTACACCTTC. Translated: CASSPIEDYGYTF.

The rearrangement links TRBV7-2 to TRBJ2-1; 7 nucleotides agree with TRBD1. The germline CDR1 and CDR2 sequences are SGHTA and FQGNSA. V dropped 4 bases and J dropped 2; count of bases not matched to a gene: 14. The CDR3 sequence is 18 residues long. The CDR3 bases are TGTGCCAGCAGCTCCCATAGGGAACAGGGGTCCCCCTACAATGAGCAGTTCTTC. Translation: CASSSHREQGSPYNEQFF.